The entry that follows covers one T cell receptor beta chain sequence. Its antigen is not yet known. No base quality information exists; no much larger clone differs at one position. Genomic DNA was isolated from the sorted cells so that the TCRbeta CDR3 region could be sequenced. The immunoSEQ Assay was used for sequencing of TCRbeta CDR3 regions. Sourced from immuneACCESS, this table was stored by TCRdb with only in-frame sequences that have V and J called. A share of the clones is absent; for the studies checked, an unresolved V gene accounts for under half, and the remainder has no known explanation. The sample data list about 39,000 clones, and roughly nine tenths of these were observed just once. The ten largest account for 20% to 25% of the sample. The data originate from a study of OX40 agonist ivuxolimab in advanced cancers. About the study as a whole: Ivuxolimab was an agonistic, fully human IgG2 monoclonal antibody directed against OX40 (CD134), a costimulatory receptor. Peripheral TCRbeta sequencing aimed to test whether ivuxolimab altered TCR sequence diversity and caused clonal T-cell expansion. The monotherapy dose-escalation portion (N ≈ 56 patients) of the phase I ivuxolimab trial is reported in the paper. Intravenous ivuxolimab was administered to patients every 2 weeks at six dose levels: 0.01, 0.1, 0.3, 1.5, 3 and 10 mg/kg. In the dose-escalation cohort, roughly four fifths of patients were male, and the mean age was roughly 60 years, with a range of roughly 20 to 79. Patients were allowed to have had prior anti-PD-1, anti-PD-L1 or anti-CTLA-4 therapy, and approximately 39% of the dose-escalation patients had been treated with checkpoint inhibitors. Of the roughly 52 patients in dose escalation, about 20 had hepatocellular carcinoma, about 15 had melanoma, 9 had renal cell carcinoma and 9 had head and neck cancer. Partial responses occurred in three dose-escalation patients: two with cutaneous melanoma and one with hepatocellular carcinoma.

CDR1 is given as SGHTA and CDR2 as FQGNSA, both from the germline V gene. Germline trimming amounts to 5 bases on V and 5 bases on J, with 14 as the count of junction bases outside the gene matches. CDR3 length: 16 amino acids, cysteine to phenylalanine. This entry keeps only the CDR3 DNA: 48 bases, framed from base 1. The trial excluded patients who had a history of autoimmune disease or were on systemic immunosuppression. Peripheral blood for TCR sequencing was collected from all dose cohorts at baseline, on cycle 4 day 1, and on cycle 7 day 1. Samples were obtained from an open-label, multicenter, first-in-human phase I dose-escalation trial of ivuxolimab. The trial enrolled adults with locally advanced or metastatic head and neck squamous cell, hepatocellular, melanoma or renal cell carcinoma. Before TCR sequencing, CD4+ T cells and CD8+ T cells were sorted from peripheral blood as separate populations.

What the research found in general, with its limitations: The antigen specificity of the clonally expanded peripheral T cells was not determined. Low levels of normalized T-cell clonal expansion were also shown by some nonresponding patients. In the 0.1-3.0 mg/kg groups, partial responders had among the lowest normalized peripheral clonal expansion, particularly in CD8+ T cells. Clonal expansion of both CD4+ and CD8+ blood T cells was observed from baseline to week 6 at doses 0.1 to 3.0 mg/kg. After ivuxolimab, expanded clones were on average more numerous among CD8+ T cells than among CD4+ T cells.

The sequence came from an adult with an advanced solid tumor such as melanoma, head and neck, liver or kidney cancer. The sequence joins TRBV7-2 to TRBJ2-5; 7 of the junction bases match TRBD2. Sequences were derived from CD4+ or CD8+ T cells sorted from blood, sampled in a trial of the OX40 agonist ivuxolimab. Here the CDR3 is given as CASSKGSGRGTETQYF. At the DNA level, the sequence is TGTGCCAGCAGCAAGGGGAGTGGGAGGGGTACTGAGACCCAGTACTTC.